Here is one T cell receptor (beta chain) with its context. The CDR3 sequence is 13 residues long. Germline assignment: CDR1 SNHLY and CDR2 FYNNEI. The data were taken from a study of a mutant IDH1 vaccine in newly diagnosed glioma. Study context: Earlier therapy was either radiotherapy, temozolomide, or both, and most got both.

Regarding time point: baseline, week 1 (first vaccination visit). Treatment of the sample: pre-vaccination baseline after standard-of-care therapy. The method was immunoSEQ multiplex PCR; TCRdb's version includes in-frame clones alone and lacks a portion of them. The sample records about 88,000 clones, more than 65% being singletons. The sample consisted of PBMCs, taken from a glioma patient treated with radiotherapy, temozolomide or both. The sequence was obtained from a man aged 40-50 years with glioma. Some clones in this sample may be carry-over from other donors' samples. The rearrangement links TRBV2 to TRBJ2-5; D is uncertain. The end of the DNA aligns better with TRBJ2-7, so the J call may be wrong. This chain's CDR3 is CASSEGRRSEQYF. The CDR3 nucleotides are TGTGCCAGCAGTGAAGGAAGGCGGAGCGAGCAGTACTTC.